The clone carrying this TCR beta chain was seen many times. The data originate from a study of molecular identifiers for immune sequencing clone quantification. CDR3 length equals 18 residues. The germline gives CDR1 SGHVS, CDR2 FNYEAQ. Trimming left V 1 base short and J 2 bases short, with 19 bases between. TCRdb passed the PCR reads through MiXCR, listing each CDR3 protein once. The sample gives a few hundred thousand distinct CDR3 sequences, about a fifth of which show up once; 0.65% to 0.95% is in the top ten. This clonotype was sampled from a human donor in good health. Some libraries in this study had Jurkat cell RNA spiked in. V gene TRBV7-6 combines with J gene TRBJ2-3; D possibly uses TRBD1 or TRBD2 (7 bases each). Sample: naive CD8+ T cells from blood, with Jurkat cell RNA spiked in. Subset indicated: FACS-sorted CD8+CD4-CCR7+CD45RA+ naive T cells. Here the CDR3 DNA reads TGTGCCAGCAGCTTAGGGGATTACGACAGGGACTACACAGATACGCAGTATTTT. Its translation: CASSLGDYDRDYTDTQYF.